Each of the 20 T cell receptor beta chains below was sequenced from the same sample in a study of neurological immune-mediated disorders. MiXCR, run by TCRdb on the 5' RACE reads, gives a single entry per CDR3 protein. The table has about 66,000 distinct CDR3 sequences, around 4.8% seen once. The sample consisted of PBMCs. These receptors all come from a woman between 65 and 79 years old with multiple sclerosis.

This clonotype was picked up many times. This chain links TRBV29-1 with TRBJ1-2, with D maybe TRBD1 (5 bases). The V gene lost 6 bases and the J gene lost 5 bases, with 16 bases spanning the gap. Looked up from germline, CDR1 is SQVTM and CDR2 is ANQGSEA. CDR3 length: 13 residues. CDR3 sequence reads: CSVEPGPLYGYTF. The CDR3 bases are TGCAGCGTAGAACCGGGACCCTTATATGGCTACACCTTC.

This clonotype was counted many times. The rearrangement links TRBV29-1 to TRBJ2-7; 8 bases are shared with TRBD1. The CDR3 is 12 amino acids. Germline V CDR1 and CDR2: SQVTM, ANQGSEA. The V gene end was trimmed by 7 bases and the J gene end by 6 bases; junction bases not matched to a gene: 8. The CDR3 DNA follows: TGCAGCGCTGGGGAGACAGGGGCCGAGCAGTACTTC. Residues: CSAGETGAEQYF.

This clonotype was detected ten times or more. CDR3 sequence: CASSLASSGFIAEAFF. For the CDR3, the DNA is TGTGCCAGCAGCTTAGCCTCTTCAGGGTTTATCGCTGAAGCTTTCTTT. The rearrangement joins TRBV7-2 to TRBJ1-1; D perhaps matches TRBD1 (5 bases). Trimming cost V 0 bases and J 6 bases, with 17 bases left between them. The germline V gene encodes CDR1 SGHTA and CDR2 FQGNSA. This CDR3 region has 16 residues.

This clonotype showed up many times. V and J are TRBV7-2 and TRBJ2-2; D gene unclear. Trimming pared 1 base from V and 4 bases from J, leaving 7 bases between. The CDR3 has 14 residues. Germline V lookup: CDR1 SGHTA, CDR2 FQGNSA. The CDR3 spells CASSLEWSTGELFF. In DNA, the CDR3 is TGTGCCAGCAGCTTAGAGTGGAGCACCGGGGAGCTGTTTTTT.

This clonotype was detected many times. The CDR3 region has the DNA TGTGCCAGCAGCTTATCGGACTACAAGTACGAGCAGTACTTC. This codes for CASSLSDYKYEQYF. The chain uses TRBV7-8 and TRBJ2-7, with a tentative D call TRBD2 (6 bases). This CDR3 spans 14 amino acids. With 2 bases removed from V and 4 bases from J, the gap between germline ends came to 12 bases. Looked up from germline, CDR1 is SGHVS and CDR2 is FQNEAQ.

The sample holds many counts of this clonotype. V gene TRBV20-1 combines with J gene TRBJ1-2, with TRBD1 matching over 7 bases. The CDR3 is made up of 15 amino acids. J lost 4 bases, V lost 3 bases, and 11 bases had no gene match. Germline V CDR1 and CDR2: DFQATT, SNEGSKA (reference sequence). In DNA, the CDR3 is TGCAGTGCTAGGAGAACAGGGGCTTGGGGCTATGGCTACACCTTC. Translated, it gives CSARRTGAWGYGYTF.

This clonotype came up many times. The chain has TRBV5-6 and TRBJ1-3, with TRBD1 matching over 9 bases. V gave up 3 bases and J gave up 2 bases; unmatched junction bases: 18. The CDR3 has 20 residues. Germline CDR1 SGHDT, CDR2 YYEEEE. The CDR3 DNA reads TGTGCCAGCAGCTCCCCTTACATACGACAGGGGGTCCTTCCTGGAAACACCATATATTTT. Translating gives CASSSPYIRQGVLPGNTIYF. The complete variable domain, with remaining parts taken from reference TRBV5-6 and TRBJ1-3, reads DAGVTQSPTHLIKTRGQQVTLRCSPKSGHDTVSWYQQALGQGPQFIFQYYEEEERQRGNFPDRFSGHQFPNYSSELNVNALLLGDSALYLCASSSPYIRQGVLPGNTIYFGEGSWLTVV.

This clonotype was counted at least ten times. In DNA, the CDR3 is TGTGCCAGCAGGGGACAGGGTAGTACTAATGAAAAACTGTTTTTT. Translating it yields CASRGQGSTNEKLFF. The chain recombines TRBV6-1 with TRBJ1-4, with TRBD1 identical over 9 bases. CDR3 length: 15 residues. V gave up 6 bases and J gave up 2 bases; unmatched junction bases: 4. Germline loops: CDR1 MNHNS, CDR2 SASEGT.

This clonotype showed up many times. Written as DNA, the CDR3 is TGCGCCAGCCGGGATTCAGCCTACGAGCAGTACTTC. Its protein is CASRDSAYEQYF. The chain recombines TRBV5-1 with TRBJ2-7; tentatively, D is TRBD2 (5 bases). The germline gives CDR1 SGHRS, CDR2 YFSETQ. Between the trimmed V and J ends, which lost 7 bases and 2 bases, there was a span of 10 bases. The CDR3 sequence is 12 residues long.

This clonotype was picked up many times. This chain uses TRBV20-1 with TRBJ2-5, with 8 positions matching TRBD1. Germline V gene sequence: CDR1 DFQATT, CDR2 SNEGSKA (reference sequence). The junction had 14 bases not matched to a gene; V was cut back by 6 bases and J by 5 bases. The CDR3 covers 15 residues. The chain's CDR3 is CSAHPRTGTHETQYF. Written as DNA, the CDR3 is TGCAGTGCCCACCCTCGGACAGGGACTCACGAGACCCAGTACTTC.

In its sample, this clonotype was seen many times. This chain connects TRBV20-1 to TRBJ2-7; TRBD2 matches at 7 bases. V was pared by 3 bases and J by 0 bases, with 11 bases of the junction left unmatched. The CDR3 length is 16 residues. Germline loops: CDR1 DFQATT, CDR2 SNEGSKA (reference sequence). The CDR3 region is CSARALAASSSYEQYF. CDR3 sequence (DNA): TGCAGTGCTAGGGCGCTAGCGGCCTCAAGCTCCTACGAGCAGTACTTC.

This clonotype was picked up many times. The chain couples TRBV27 to TRBJ2-1; TRBD2 matches 8 bases. Germline V gene sequence: CDR1 MNHEY, CDR2 SMNVEV (reference sequence). This CDR3 region has 16 residues. With 2 bases clipped from V and 1 base from J, the junction kept 4 bases outside the gene matches. The CDR3 bases are TGTGCCAGCAGTTTAGCTAGCGGGCTTTCCTACAATGAGCAGTTCTTC. Translation: CASSLASGLSYNEQFF.

This clonotype has ten or more counts. V gene TRBV3-1 combines with J gene TRBJ2-2, with 11 bases aligning to TRBD2. In germline, CDR1 is LGHDT, CDR2 YNNKEL (reference sequence). The CDR3 length is 17 residues. The J segment lost 3 bases and the V segment lost 4 bases, leaving 7 bases of the junction unmatched. In DNA, the CDR3 is TGTGCCAGCAGCCTAGCCCTAGCGGGAGGTCACACCGGGGAGCTGTTTTTT. This sequence encodes CASSLALAGGHTGELFF.

This clonotype came up many times. The CDR3 loop reads CASQTGGNTEAFF. The CDR3 nucleotides are TGTGCCAGCCAAACCGGGGGGAACACTGAAGCTTTCTTT. V is TRBV12-3 or TRBV12-4 and J is TRBJ1-1; TRBD1 is a possible D gene (5 bases). V was shortened by 8 bases and J by 1 base, with 11 bases between the two germline ends. CDR3 length: 13 amino acids.

Comments on this clonotype: It may be a read error: a sequence one base away is much more abundant. The chain has TRBV24-1 and TRBJ2-2, with 7 positions matching TRBD2. CDR3 length: 14 amino acids. Per the germline V gene, CDR1 is KGHDR and CDR2 is SFDVKD. The DNA for the CDR3 is TGTGCCTCCGGGGCGGGAGCGAACACCGGGGCGCTGTTTTTT. Amino acids: CASGAGANTGALFF.

This clonotype was seen ten or more times. The chain combines TRBV20-1 with TRBJ2-2, with 7 positions matching TRBD2. Trimming removed 3 bases from V and 6 bases from J; junction bases left unmatched: 10. CDR3 length: 15 amino acids. Germline assignment: CDR1 DFQATT and CDR2 SNEGSKA (reference sequence). For the CDR3, the DNA is TGCAGTGCTAGCCTTGCGGGAGATGAATCCGGGGAGCTGTTTTTT. Its protein is CSASLAGDESGELFF.

This clonotype showed up many times. The V call is TRBV5-5, the J call TRBJ2-7; weak D call: TRBD1 (6 bases). Germline values: CDR1 SGHKS, CDR2 YYEKEE (reference sequence). The CDR3 runs 13 residues. The V end lost 0 bases, the J end lost 5 bases, and 9 bases lay between the germline ends. DNA of the CDR3: TGTGCCAGCAGCTTGGCTGGGGGCAACGAGCAGTACTTC. As protein: CASSLAGGNEQYF. The full variable domain, rest sourced from reference TRBV5-5 and TRBJ2-7, is DAGVTQSPTHLIKTRGQQVTLRCSPISGHKSVSWYQQVLGQGPQFIFQYYEKEERGRGNFPDRFSARQFPNYSSELNVNALLLGDSALYLCASSLAGGNEQYFGPGTRLTVT.

Many counts were recorded for this clonotype. V and J are TRBV12-3 or TRBV12-4 and TRBJ2-7; 9 bases map to TRBD1. Trimming at V came to 5 bases and at J to 2 bases, leaving 4 bases not matched to a gene. CDR3 size: 14 residues. The CDR3 nucleotides are TGTGCCAGCAGTCTCCGGGACAGGGCCTACGAGCAGTACTTC. Protein: CASSLRDRAYEQYF.

This clonotype was detected many times. The genes are TRBV25-1 and TRBJ2-3; the D gene is possibly TRBD2 (5 bases). Germline V gene lookup returns CDR1 MGHDK and CDR2 SYGVNS. The V and J ends lost 5 bases and 3 bases respectively, with 12 bases between them. This CDR3 is built from 14 residues. DNA of the CDR3: TGTGCCAGCAGTAGAGGGAGTATAACAGATACGCAGTATTTT. Encoded protein: CASSRGSITDTQYF.

In its sample, this clonotype was seen many times. The rearrangement joins TRBV5-1 to TRBJ2-7; D remains ambiguous. The germline V gene encodes CDR1 SGHRS and CDR2 YFSETQ. The CDR3 sequence is 13 residues long. V was pared by 3 bases and J by 4 bases, with 11 bases between. CDR3 coding DNA: TGCGCCAGCAGCTACAAGAGGACGTACGAGCAGTACTTC. Translation: CASSYKRTYEQYF.